This is a list of T cell receptor beta chains from one sample in a study of T-cell memory formation after mild COVID-19. TCRdb ran MiXCR on the 5' RACE reads and lists one entry per CDR3 protein. The repertoire consists of fewer than 700,000 distinct CDR3 sequences, with about a sixth occurring once and the leading ten covering around 13%. The sample taken for sequencing was PBMCs or a T cell subset sorted from them (not recorded which). These receptors originate from an adult woman who had mild COVID-19 (a few samples of this study predate the infection). Cell type and time point are not known. The CDR3 runs from the conserved cysteine through the conserved F or W. The D gene is left open where the match is weak. Part of the rows lack a size; the others show once, few, many or a class for expanded clones.

TRBV7-9	TRBJ1-3	NA	NA	CASIGPGVSGNTIYF	TGTGCCAGCATCGGACCGGGAGTCTCTGGAAACACCATATATTTT
TRBV20-1	TRBJ2-7	NA	NA	CSAWTESAYEQYF	TGCAGTGCTTGGACAGAATCAGCCTACGAGCAGTACTTC
TRBV5-4	TRBJ2-2	TRBD2	NA	CASRLAGVNTGELFF	TGTGCCAGCAGGCTAGCGGGGGTAAACACCGGGGAGCTGTTTTTT
TRBV19	TRBJ2-7	TRBD2	many	CASRRGLLSEQYF	TGTGCCAGTAGGAGGGGACTACTCAGCGAGCAGTACTTC
TRBV24-1	TRBJ2-1	NA	NA	CATSDLRSYNEQFF	TGTGCCACCAGTGATTTAAGGAGCTACAATGAGCAGTTCTTC
TRBV5-1	TRBJ2-5	TRBD2	few	CASSFSSSGGQETQYF	TGCGCCAGCAGCTTCTCAAGTAGCGGGGGACAAGAGACCCAGTACTTC
TRBV9	TRBJ2-5	TRBD2	NA	CASSVLAGGGETQYF	TGTGCCAGCAGCGTATTAGCGGGGGGCGGAGAGACCCAGTACTTC
TRBV7-2	TRBJ2-3	NA	few	CASSLALGGTDTQYF	TGTGCCAGCAGCTTAGCGCTGGGAGGCACAGATACGCAGTATTTT
TRBV3-1	TRBJ1-4	TRBD1	NA	CASSRGGADEKLFF	TGTGCCAGCAGCCGAGGGGGCGCAGATGAAAAACTGTTTTTT
TRBV7-9	TRBJ1-4	NA	NA	CASSSKVHFGREAATNEKLFF	TGTGCCAGCAGCTCAAAAGTACACTTTGGAAGGGAAGCGGCAACTAATGAAAAACTGTTTTTT
TRBV5-1	TRBJ1-5	NA	few	CASSLDGVGQPQHF	TGCGCCAGCAGCTTGGATGGGGTCGGTCAGCCCCAGCATTTT
TRBV13	TRBJ1-2	NA	few	CASSWGVREHYGYTF	TGTGCCAGCAGCTGGGGGGTCCGAGAACACTATGGCTACACCTTC
TRBV7-8	TRBJ2-7	NA	few	CASSSQISSYEQYF	TGTGCCAGCAGCTCACAGATTAGCTCCTACGAGCAGTACTTC
TRBV24-1	TRBJ2-1	NA	NA	CATSDLVGGGYNEQFF	TGTGCCACCAGTGATTTGGTAGGGGGTGGATACAATGAGCAGTTCTTC
TRBV7-2	TRBJ2-7	TRBD1	NA	CASSLWDRASEQYF	TGTGCCAGCAGCTTATGGGACAGGGCGAGCGAGCAGTACTTC
TRBV14	TRBJ1-2	NA	NA	CASSQGVESSYGYTF	TGTGCCAGCAGCCAGGGAGTTGAATCAAGCTATGGCTACACCTTC
TRBV19	TRBJ1-1	NA	NA	CASTAWGSVEAFF	TGTGCCAGTACCGCGTGGGGCAGCGTTGAAGCTTTCTTT
TRBV3-1	TRBJ2-1	NA	NA	CASSQPGKSYNEQFF	TGTGCCAGCAGCCAGCCGGGGAAGTCCTACAATGAGCAGTTCTTC
TRBV12-3/TRBV12-4	TRBJ1-2	TRBD1	NA	CASSHRTGPTGGYTF	TGTGCCAGCAGTCATCGGACAGGGCCAACGGGTGGCTACACCTTC
TRBV5-1	TRBJ2-7	TRBD1	few	CASSLALRTGGATYEQYF	TGCGCCAGCAGCTTGGCCTTAAGAACAGGGGGCGCCACCTACGAGCAGTACTTC
TRBV5-1	TRBJ2-7	NA	many	CASSLGTNYEQYF	TGTGCCAGCAGTTTAGGGACAAACTACGAGCAGTACTTC
TRBV30	TRBJ2-5	NA	NA	CAWSVRGSETQYF	TGTGCCTGGAGTGTACGAGGGTCTGAGACCCAGTACTTC
TRBV18	TRBJ1-1	TRBD1	NA	CASSRQGDMNTEAFF	TGTGCCAGCTCCCGACAGGGTGACATGAACACTGAAGCTTTCTTT
TRBV15	TRBJ2-3	NA	NA	CATSRVFADTQYF	TGTGCCACCAGCAGAGTCTTCGCTGATACGCAGTATTTT
TRBV12-3/TRBV12-4	TRBJ2-5	TRBD2	once	CASSFAGEERWETQYF	TGTGCCAGCAGTTTTGCGGGGGAGGAGAGATGGGAGACCCAGTACTTC
TRBV10-3	TRBJ2-5	TRBD1	NA	CAISEADREGQETQYF	TGTGCCATCAGTGAGGCGGACAGGGAAGGTCAAGAGACCCAGTACTTC
TRBV7-2	TRBJ2-5	NA	once	CASSLLAETKYF	TGTGCCAGCAGCTTACTGGCGGAGACCAAGTACTTC
TRBV7-2	TRBJ2-5	NA	NA	CASSLVRRASPQETQYF	TGTGCCAGCAGCTTAGTCCGGCGGGCCAGCCCTCAAGAGACCCAGTACTTC
TRBV6-1	TRBJ2-7	NA	NA	CASSEVGGSYEQYF	TGTGCCAGCAGTGAGGTAGGGGGGTCCTACGAGCAGTACTTC
TRBV5-5	TRBJ2-7	TRBD1	NA	CASSLTHPGQGNYEQYF	TGTGCCAGCAGCTTGACCCATCCGGGACAGGGAAACTACGAGCAGTACTTC
TRBV3-1	TRBJ2-4	NA	few	CASSQHVAKNIQYF	TGTGCCAGCAGCCAACACGTCGCCAAAAACATTCAGTACTTC
TRBV19	TRBJ1-1	NA	NA	CASQRGGTEAFF	TGTGCCAGCCAACGGGGTGGCACTGAAGCTTTCTTT
TRBV12-3/TRBV12-4	TRBJ1-4	NA	few	CASSYLYEKLFF	TGTGCCAGCAGTTATTTGTATGAAAAACTGTTTTTT
TRBV5-1	TRBJ2-1	NA	few	CASTLAGEQFF	TGCGCCAGCACCTTGGCTGGGGAGCAGTTCTTC
TRBV27	TRBJ2-7	NA	NA	CASALSRTRSYEQYF	TGTGCCAGCGCCCTTTCAAGGACACGCTCCTACGAGCAGTACTTC
TRBV5-6	TRBJ1-1	TRBD1	NA	CASSFVDRGRTEAFF	TGTGCCAGCAGCTTCGTGGACAGGGGGAGGACTGAAGCTTTCTTT